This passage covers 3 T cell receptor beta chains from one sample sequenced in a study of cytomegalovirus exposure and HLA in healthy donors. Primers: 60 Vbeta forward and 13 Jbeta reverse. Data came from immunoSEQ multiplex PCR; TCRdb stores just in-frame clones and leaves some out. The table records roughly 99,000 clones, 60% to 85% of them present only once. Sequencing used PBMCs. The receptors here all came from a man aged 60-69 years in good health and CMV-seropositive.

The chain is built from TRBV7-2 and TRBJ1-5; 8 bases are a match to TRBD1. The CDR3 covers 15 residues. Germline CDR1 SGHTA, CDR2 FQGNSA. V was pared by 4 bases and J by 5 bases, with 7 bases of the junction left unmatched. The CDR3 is CASSSGQGIYQPQHF. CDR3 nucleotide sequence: TGTGCCAGCAGCTCCGGACAGGGAATTTATCAGCCCCAGCATTTT.

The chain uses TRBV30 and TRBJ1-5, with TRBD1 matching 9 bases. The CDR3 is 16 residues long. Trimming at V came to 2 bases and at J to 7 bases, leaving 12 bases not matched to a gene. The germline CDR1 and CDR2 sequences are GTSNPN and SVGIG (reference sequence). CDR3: CAWSRGGTGTEQPQHF. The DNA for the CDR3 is TGTGCCTGGAGTCGAGGGGGGACAGGGACGGAGCAGCCCCAGCATTTT. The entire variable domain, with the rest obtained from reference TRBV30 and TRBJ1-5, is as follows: SQTIHQWPATLVQPVGSPLSLECTVEGTSNPNLYWYRQAAGRGLQLLFYSVGIGQISSEVPQNLSASRPQDRQFILSSKKLLLSDSGFYLCAWSRGGTGTEQPQHFGDGTRLSIL.

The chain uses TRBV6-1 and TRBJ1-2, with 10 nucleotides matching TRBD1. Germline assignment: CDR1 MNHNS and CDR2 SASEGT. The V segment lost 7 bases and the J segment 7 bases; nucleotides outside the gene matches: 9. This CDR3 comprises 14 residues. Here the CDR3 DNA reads TGTGCCAGCACCGAAACTTGGACAGGGGGTGGCTACACCTTC. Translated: CASTETWTGGGYTF.